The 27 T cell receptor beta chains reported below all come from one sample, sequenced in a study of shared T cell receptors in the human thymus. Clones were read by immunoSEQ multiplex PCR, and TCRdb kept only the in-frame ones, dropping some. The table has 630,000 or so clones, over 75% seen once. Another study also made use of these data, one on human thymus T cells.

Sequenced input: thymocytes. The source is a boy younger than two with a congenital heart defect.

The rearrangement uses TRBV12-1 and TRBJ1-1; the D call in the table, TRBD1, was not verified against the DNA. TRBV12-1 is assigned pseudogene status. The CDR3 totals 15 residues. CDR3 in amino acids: CASSASGTRDTEAFF. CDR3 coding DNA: TGTGCCAGCAGCGCCTCCGGGACACGGGACACTGAAGCTTTCTTT.

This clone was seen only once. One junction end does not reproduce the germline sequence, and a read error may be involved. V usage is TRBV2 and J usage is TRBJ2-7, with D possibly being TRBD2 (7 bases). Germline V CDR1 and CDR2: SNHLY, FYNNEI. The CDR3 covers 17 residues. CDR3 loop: CASSRLPPSPGRGEQYF. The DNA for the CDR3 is TGTGCTAGCAGTCGCCTTCCACCTAGCCCGGGGAGGGGGGAGCAGTACTTC.

The CDR3 sequence is CSVGCPSGSIGRSDTQYF. DNA for the CDR3: TGCAGCGTGGGCTGTCCTAGCGGGAGCATAGGGCGGTCCGATACGCAGTATTTT. The genes are TRBV29-1 and TRBJ2-3, with TRBD2 matching 10 bases. Looked up from germline, CDR1 is SQVTM and CDR2 is ANQGSEA. The ends lost 6 bases at V and 6 bases at J; junction bases unmatched: 21. The CDR3 has 18 amino acids.

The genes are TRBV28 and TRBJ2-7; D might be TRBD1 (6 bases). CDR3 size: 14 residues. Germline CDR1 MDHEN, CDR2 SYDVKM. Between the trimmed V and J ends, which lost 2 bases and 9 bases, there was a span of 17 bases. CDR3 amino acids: CASSLRGTEWGQYF. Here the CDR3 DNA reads TGTGCCAGCAGTTTAAGGGGGACGGAATGGGGGCAGTACTTC.

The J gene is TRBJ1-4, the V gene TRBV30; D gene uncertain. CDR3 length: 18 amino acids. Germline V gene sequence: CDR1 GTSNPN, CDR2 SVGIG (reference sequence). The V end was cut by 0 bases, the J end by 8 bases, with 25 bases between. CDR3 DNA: TGTGCCTGGAGTGTTGTCGTTAACAAGACTCTCCTTGGGGAAAAACTGTTTTTT. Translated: CAWSVVVNKTLLGEKLFF.

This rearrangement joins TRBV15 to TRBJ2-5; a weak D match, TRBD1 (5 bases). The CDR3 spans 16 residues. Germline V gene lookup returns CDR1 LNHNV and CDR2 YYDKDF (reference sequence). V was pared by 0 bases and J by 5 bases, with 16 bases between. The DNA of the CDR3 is TGTGCCACCAGCAGAGATATACAGGACCGAAGGGAGACCCAGTACTTC. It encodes CATSRDIQDRRETQYF.

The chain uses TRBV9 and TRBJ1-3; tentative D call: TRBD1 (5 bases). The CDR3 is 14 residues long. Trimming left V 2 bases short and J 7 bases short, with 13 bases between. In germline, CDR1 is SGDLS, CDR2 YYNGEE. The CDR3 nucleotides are TGTGCCAGCAGCGTGGGAAGGGGTCCCAACACCATATATTTT. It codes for CASSVGRGPNTIYF.

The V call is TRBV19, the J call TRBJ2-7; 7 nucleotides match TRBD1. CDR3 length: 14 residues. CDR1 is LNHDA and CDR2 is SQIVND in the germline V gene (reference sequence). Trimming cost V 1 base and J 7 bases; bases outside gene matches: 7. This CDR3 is CASSIGQGVGEQYF. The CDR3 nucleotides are TGTGCCAGTAGTATAGGTCAGGGGGTCGGAGAGCAGTACTTC. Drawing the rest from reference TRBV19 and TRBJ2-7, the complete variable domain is DGGITQSPKYLFRKEGQNVTLSCEQNLNHDAMYWYRQDPGQGLRLIYYSQIVNDFQKGDIAEGYSVSREKKESFPLTVTSAQKNPTAFYLCASSIGQGVGEQYFGPGTRLTVT.

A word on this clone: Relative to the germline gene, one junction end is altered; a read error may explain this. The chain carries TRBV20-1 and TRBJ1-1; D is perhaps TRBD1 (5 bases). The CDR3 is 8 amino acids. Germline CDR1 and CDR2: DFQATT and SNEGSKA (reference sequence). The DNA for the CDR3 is TGCAGTGACAACAGGCTCTTTTTT. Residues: CSDNRLFF.

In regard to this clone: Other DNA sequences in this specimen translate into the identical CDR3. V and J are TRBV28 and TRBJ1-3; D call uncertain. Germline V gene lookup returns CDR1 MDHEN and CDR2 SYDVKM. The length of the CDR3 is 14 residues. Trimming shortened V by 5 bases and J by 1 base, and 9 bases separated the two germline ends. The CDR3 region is CASSPRGSGNTIYF. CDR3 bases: TGTGCCAGCAGTCCAAGAGGGTCTGGAAACACCATATATTTT.

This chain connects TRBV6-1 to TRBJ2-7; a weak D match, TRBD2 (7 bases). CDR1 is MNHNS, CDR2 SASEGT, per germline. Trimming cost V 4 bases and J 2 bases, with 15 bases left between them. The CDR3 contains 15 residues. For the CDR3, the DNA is TGTGCCAGCAGTGGAAACAGGGAGGGAACCTACGAGCAGTACTTC. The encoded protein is CASSGNREGTYEQYF.

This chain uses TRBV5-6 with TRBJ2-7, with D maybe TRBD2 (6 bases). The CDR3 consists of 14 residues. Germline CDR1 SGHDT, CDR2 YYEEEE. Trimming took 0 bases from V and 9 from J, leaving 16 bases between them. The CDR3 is CASSLALASLRQYF. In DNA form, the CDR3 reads TGTGCCAGCAGCTTGGCTCTAGCGTCCCTTCGGCAGTACTTC.

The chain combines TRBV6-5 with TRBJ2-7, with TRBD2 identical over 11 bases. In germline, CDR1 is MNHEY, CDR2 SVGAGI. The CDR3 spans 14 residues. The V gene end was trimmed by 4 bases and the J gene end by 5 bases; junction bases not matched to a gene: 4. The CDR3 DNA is TGTGCCAGCAGTTCACTAGCGGGAGCTCACGAGCAGTACTTC. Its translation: CASSSLAGAHEQYF.

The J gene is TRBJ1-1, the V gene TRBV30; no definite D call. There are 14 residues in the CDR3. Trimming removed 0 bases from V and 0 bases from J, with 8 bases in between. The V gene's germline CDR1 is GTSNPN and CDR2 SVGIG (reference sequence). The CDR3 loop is CAWSVVAVNTEAFF. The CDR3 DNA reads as TGTGCCTGGAGTGTGGTGGCGGTGAACACTGAAGCTTTCTTT.

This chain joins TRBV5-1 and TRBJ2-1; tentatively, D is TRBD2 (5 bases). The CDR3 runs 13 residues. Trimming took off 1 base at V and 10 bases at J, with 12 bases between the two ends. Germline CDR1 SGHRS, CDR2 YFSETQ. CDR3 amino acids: CASSLNGPGEQFF. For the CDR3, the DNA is TGCGCCAGCAGCTTGAATGGGCCGGGGGAGCAGTTCTTC.

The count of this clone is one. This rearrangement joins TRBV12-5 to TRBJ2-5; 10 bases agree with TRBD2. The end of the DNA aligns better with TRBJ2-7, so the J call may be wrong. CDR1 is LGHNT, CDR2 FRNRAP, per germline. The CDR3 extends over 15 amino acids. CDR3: CASGPTSGTPYEQYF. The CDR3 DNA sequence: TGTGCTAGTGGACCAACTAGCGGGACCCCCTACGAGCAGTACTTC.

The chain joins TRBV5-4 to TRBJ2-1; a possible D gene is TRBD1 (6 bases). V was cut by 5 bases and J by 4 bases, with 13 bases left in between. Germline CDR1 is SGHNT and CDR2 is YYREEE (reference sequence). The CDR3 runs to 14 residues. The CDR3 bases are TGTGCCAGCAGTGTTTGGACAGTGTACAATGAGCAGTTCTTC. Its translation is CASSVWTVYNEQFF.

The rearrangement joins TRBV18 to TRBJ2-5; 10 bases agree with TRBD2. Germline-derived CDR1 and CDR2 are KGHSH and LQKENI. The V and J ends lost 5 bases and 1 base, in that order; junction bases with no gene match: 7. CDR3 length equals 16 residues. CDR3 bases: TGTGCCAGCTCAGAACCTAGCGGGGGTACCCAAGAGACCCAGTACTTC. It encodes CASSEPSGGTQETQYF.

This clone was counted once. Here the CDR3 DNA reads TGTGCCACCAGCCCTGGGACTAGCGGGAAGAGGCGGCAGTACTTC. Its protein is CATSPGTSGKRRQYF. V gene TRBV15 combines with J gene TRBJ2-7; 13 nucleotides agree with TRBD2. V was clipped by 5 bases and J by 9 bases; unmatched bases: 10. The germline V gene has CDR1 LNHNV and CDR2 YYDKDF (reference sequence). This CDR3 spans 15 amino acids.

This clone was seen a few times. In DNA, the CDR3 is TGTGCCAGCAGTTTCAAGCTAGCGGGGGTCTACAATGAGCAGTTCTTC. Translation gives CASSFKLAGVYNEQFF. The chain combines TRBV28 with TRBJ2-1; TRBD2 matches at 10 bases. This CDR3 comprises 16 residues. The germline V gene has CDR1 MDHEN and CDR2 SYDVKM. V shed 3 bases, J shed 3 bases, and the junction held 5 bases outside the gene matches.

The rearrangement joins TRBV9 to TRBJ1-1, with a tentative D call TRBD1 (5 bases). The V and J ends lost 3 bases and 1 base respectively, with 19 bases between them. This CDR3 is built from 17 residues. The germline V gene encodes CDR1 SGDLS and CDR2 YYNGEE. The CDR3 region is CASSDNQEGGENTEAFF. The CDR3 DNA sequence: TGTGCCAGCAGCGACAATCAGGAGGGAGGGGAGAACACTGAAGCTTTCTTT.

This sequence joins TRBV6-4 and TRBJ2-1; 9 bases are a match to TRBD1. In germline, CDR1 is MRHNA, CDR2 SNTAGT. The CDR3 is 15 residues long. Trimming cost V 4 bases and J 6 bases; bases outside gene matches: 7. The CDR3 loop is CASSGNRGPGNEQFF. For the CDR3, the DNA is TGTGCCAGCAGTGGAAACAGGGGGCCAGGCAATGAGCAGTTCTTC.

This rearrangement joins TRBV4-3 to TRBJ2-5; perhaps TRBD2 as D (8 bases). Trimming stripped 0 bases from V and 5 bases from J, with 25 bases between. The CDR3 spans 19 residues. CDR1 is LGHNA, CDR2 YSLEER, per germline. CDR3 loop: CASSQDISWSGGGGETQYF. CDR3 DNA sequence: TGCGCCAGCAGCCAAGATATTAGTTGGAGCGGGGGAGGGGGCGAGACCCAGTACTTC.

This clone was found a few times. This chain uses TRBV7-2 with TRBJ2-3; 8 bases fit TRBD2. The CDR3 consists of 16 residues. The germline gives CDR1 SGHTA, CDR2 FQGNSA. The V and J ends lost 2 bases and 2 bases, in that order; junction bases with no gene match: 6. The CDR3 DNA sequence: TGTGCCAGCAGCTTATGGGGGCGGGAGGACACAGATACGCAGTATTTT. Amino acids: CASSLWGREDTDTQYF. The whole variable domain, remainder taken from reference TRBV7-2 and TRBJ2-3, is GAGVSQSPSNKVTEKGKDVELRCDPISGHTALYWYRQSLGQGLEFLIYFQGNSAPDKSGLPSDRFSAERTGGSVSTLTIQRTQQEDSAVYLCASSLWGREDTDTQYFGPGTRLTVL.

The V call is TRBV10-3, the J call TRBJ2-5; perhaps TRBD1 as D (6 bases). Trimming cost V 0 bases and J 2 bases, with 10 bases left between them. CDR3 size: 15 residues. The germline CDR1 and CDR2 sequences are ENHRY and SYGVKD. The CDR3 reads CAISESGTQQETQYF. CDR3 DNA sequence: TGTGCCATCAGTGAGTCGGGGACACAACAAGAGACCCAGTACTTC.

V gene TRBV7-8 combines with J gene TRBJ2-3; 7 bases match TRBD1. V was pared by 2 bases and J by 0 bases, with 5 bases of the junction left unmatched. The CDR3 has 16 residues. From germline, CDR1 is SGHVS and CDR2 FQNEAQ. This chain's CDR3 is CASSLSEGQSTDTQYF. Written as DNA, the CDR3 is TGTGCCAGCAGCTTATCCGAGGGACAGAGCACAGATACGCAGTATTTT.

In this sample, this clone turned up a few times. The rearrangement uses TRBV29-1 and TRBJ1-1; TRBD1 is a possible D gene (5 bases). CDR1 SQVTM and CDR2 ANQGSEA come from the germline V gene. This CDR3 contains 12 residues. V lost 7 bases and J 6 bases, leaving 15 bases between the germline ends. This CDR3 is CSGQQDCSEAFF. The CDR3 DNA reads TGCAGCGGTCAACAGGATTGCTCTGAAGCTTTCTTT.